This TCR beta chain is from a study of early T cells in non-severe SARS-CoV-2 infection. In this sample, this clonotype turned up many times. The CDR3 consists of 12 residues. Germline V gives CDR1 SGHRS, CDR2 YFSETQ. V lost 3 bases and J 4 bases, leaving 6 bases between the germline ends. Unique molecular identifiers (one per individual cDNA molecule) were attached. A single record per CDR3 protein comes from TCRdb applying MiXCR to the 5' RACE reads. The table includes fewer than 100,000 distinct CDR3 sequences, more than 5% detected once. The chain employs TRBV5-1 and TRBJ2-3; D is undetermined. The clonotype was recovered from an adult who was a healthcare worker with PCR-confirmed SARS-CoV-2 infection or an uninfected control (not recorded which). Specimen: whole blood. CDR3 sequence (DNA): TGCGCCAGCAGCTCAGCCTCAGATACGCAGTATTTT. Translation: CASSSASDTQYF.